This T cell receptor (beta chain) was recovered during a study of blood T cell repertoires in COVID-19. About the study: PBMCs, B-cell-depleted T cells, or T cells were the source of the cDNA or gDNA that made up the material.

Those who participated ranged in age from about 18 to 89 years and resided in about two dozen US areas. Each participant's cohort was designated according to participant-reported clinical history. As originally analysed: Amplified reference gene primers provided the basis for estimating nucleated cell counts. Produced via immunoSEQ multiplex PCR; TCRdb's table is partial and in-frame only. The V and J calls and clone size are taken from that table; D and trimming were inferred from the DNA. Among approximately 300,000 clones listed, roughly 89% were seen once. Germline V lookup: CDR1 SEHNR, CDR2 FQNEAQ (reference sequence). There are 16 residues in the CDR3. J gave up 4 bases and V 4 bases, and 8 bases lay outside the gene matches.

The rearrangement links TRBV7-9 to TRBJ2-1; 9 nucleotides agree with TRBD2. The source material was PBMCs or T cells enriched from blood (not recorded which). The origin of this receptor is a woman in her twenties or thirties who had recovered from COVID-19. CDR3 bases: TGTGCCAGCAGCTGGGGCGGGAGGGCCGTATACAATGAGCAGTTCTTC. As protein: CASSWGGRAVYNEQFF.